This paragraph reports one T cell receptor beta chain. This specimen comes from a study of blood T cell repertoires in COVID-19. On the study more broadly: The United States, Italy and Spain provided the acute and convalescent COVID-19 samples. T cells, B-cell-depleted T cells, or PBMCs provided the cDNA or gDNA that served as material.

Authors' analysis steps: Reference gene primer amplification gave estimated nucleated cell counts. TCRdb keeps only in-frame clones here, not all; method: immunoSEQ multiplex PCR. The DNA was the basis for D and trimming; V, J and clone size are from that table. The table includes tens of thousands of clones, 80% to 85% detected once. The germline CDR1 and CDR2 sequences are SGHVS and FQNEAQ. There are 14 residues in the CDR3. With V trimmed by 2 bases and J by 4 bases, 0 bases remained unmatched. The TCR sequence derives from a man older than 75 with COVID-19, enrolled during active disease. This sequence joins TRBV7-8 and TRBJ2-1; TRBD2 agrees at 9 bases. The sample consisted of peripheral blood. In DNA form, the CDR3 reads TGTGCCAGCAGCTTAACTAGCGGGTACAATGAGCAGTTCTTC. It translates to CASSLTSGYNEQFF.